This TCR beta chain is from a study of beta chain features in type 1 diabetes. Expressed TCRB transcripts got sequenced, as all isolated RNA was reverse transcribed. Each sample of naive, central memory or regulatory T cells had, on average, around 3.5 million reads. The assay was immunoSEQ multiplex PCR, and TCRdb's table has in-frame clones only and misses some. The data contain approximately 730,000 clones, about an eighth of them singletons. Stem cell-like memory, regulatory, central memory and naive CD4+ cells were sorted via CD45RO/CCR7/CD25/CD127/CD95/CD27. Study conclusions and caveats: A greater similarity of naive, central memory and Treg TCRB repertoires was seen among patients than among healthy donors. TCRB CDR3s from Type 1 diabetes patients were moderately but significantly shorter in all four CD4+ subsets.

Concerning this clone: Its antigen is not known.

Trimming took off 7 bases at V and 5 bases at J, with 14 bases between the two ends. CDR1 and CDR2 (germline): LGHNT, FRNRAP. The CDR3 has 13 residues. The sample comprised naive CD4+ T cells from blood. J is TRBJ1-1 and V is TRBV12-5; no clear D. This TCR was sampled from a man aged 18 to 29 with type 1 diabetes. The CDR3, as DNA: TGTGCTAGTGCCTCGGATCTTGGGACTGAAGCTTTCTTT. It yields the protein CASASDLGTEAFF. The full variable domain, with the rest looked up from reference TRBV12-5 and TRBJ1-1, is DARVTQTPRHKVTEMGQEVTMRCQPILGHNTVFWYRQTMMQGLELLAYFRNRAPLDDSGMPKDRFSAEMPDATLATLKIQPSEPRDSAVYFCASASDLGTEAFFGQGTRLTVV.